This TCR beta chain was sequenced for a study of T cells after yellow fever vaccination. Study information: Where fractions had low cell numbers, libraries were prepared from them with the SMART-Seq v4 Ultra Low Input RNA kit. Study-wide results and caveats: The booster response re-showed most primary clones: approximately 97% CD4, more than 80% CD8. Highly abundant clonotypes carried over from the bulk population could end up in FACS-sorted repertoires as contaminants.

TCRdb used MiXCR to reprocess the 5' RACE reads, holding one entry per CDR3 protein. This sample yields fewer than 450,000 distinct CDR3 sequences, of which 7% to 9% are seen a single time; approximately 16% belongs to the top ten. On this clonotype itself: Its antigen is still unknown.

The germline CDR1 and CDR2 sequences are SGHVS and FNYEAQ. V lost 1 base to trimming and J lost 0 bases, with 10 bases between them. This CDR3 is built from 16 residues. The J gene is TRBJ1-3, the V gene TRBV7-6; D may be TRBD1 (5 bases). The starting material was PBMCs, obtained 35 to 50 days after the first yellow fever vaccination. The receptor was isolated from a man aged 18-30 years who received the YFV17D yellow fever vaccine. The CDR3 reads CASSLGLGDSGNTIYF. The CDR3 DNA reads as TGTGCCAGCAGCTTAGGCCTGGGGGACTCTGGAAACACCATATATTTT. The full variable domain, in which reference TRBV7-6 and TRBJ1-3 provide the parts outside the CDR3, is GAGVSQSPRYKVTKRGQDVALRCDPISGHVSLYWYRQALGQGPEFLTYFNYEAQQDKSGLPNDRFSAERPEGSISTLTIQRTEQRDSAMYRCASSLGLGDSGNTIYFGEGSWLTVV.